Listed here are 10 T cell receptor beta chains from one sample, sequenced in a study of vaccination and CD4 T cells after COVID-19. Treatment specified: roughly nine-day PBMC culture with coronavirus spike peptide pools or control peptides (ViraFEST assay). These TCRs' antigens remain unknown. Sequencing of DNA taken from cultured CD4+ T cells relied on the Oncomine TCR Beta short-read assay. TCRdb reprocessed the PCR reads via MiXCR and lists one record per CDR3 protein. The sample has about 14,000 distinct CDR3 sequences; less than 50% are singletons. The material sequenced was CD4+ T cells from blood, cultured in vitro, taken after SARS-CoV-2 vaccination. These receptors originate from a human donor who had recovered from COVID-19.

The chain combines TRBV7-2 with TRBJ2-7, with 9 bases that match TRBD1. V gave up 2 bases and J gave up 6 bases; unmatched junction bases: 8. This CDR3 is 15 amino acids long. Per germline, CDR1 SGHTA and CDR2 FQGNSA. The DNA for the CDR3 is TGTGCCAGCAGCTTACGGGACAGGGCTTTAGGCGAGCAGTACTTC. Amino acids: CASSLRDRALGEQYF. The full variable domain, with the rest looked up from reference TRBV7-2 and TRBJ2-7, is GAGVSQSPSNKVTEKGKDVELRCDPISGHTALYWYRQSLGQGLEFLIYFQGNSAPDKSGLPSDRFSAERTGGSVSTLTIQRTQQEDSAVYLCASSLRDRALGEQYFGPGTRLTVT.

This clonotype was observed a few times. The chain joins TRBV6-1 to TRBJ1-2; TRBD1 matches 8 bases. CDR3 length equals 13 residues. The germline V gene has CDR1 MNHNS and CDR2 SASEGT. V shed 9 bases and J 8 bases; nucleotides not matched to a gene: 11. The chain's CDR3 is CASSLGTGGGYTF. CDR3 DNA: TGTGCCAGTTCGTTGGGGACAGGTGGAGGCTACACCTTC.

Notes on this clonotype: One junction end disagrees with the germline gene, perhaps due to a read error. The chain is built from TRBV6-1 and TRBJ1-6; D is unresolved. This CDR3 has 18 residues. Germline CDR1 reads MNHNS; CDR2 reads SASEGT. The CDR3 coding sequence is TGTGCCAGCACTGAATGGAGCTCCACCAGCTCCTATAATTCACCCCTCCACTTT. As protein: CASTEWSSTSSYNSPLHF.

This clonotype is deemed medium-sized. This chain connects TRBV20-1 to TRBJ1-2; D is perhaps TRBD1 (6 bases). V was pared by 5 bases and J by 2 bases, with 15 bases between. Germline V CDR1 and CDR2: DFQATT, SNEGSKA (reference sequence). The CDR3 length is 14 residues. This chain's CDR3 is CSAQIRQENYGYTF. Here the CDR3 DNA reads TGCAGTGCTCAGATCCGACAGGAGAACTATGGCTACACCTTC.

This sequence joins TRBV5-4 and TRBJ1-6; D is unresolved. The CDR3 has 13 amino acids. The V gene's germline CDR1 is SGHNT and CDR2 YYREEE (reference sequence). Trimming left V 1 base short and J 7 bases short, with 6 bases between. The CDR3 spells CASSLRQNSPLHF. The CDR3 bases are TGTGCCAGCAGCTTGAGGCAGAATTCACCCCTCCACTTT.

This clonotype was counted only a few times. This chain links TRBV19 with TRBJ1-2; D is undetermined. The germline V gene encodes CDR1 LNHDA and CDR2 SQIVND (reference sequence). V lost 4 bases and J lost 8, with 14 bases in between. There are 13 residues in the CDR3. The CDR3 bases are TGTGCCAGTAGTAGTCGGGTCCGCCAGGGCTACACCTTC. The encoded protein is CASSSRVRQGYTF. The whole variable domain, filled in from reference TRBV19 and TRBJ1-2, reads DGGITQSPKYLFRKEGQNVTLSCEQNLNHDAMYWYRQDPGQGLRLIYYSQIVNDFQKGDIAEGYSVSREKKESFPLTVTSAQKNPTAFYLCASSSRVRQGYTFGSGTRLTVV.

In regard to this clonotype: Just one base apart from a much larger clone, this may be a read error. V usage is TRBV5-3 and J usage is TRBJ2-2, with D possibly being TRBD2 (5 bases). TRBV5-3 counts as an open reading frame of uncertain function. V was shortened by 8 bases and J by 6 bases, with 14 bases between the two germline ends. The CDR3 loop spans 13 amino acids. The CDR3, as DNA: TGTGCCAGCGGCCTGGGGAGCGCCGGGGAGCTGTTTTTT. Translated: CASGLGSAGELFF.

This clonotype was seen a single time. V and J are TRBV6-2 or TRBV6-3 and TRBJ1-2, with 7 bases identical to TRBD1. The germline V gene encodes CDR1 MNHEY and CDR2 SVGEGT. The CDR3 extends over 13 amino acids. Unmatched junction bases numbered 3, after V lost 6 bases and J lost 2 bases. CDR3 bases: TGTGCCAGCAGGGACAGGCCCAACTATGGCTACACCTTC. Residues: CASRDRPNYGYTF.

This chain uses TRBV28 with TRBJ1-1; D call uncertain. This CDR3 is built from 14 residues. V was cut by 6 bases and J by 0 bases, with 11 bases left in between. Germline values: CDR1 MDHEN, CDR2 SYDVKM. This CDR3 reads CASSPSLLNTEAFF. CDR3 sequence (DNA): TGTGCCAGCAGCCCGTCACTTTTGAACACTGAAGCTTTCTTT.

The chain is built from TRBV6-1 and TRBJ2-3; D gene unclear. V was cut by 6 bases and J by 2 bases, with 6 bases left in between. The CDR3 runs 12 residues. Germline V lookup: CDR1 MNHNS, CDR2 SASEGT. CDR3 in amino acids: CASRKSTDTQYF. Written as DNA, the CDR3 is TGTGCCAGCAGGAAATCCACAGATACGCAGTATTTT.